Detailed here is one T cell receptor (beta chain). The antigen is not known. This entry belongs to a study of identical twins. V was cut by 3 bases and J by 7 bases, with 10 bases left in between. This CDR3 contains 13 residues. Germline V gene lookup returns CDR1 SNHLY and CDR2 FYNNEI. Broader study findings: Interpretation of the results relied on cross-sectional statistical analysis and not on following the same donors.

The authors used template switching to add a universal primer site and gave cDNA unique molecular identifiers. TCRdb used MiXCR to reprocess the 5' RACE reads, holding one entry per CDR3 protein. The sample records some 760,000 distinct CDR3 sequences, about 20% being singletons. The data also belong to a second study, concerning T cells expressing NK-cell markers. This second report adds: One of eight sequenced donors was HCMV-seronegative; the other seven were seropositive.

The chain links TRBV2 to TRBJ1-5; possibly TRBD1 for D (6 bases). This sequence was found in a woman between 18 and 30 years old in good health. Sequencing was performed on PBMCs. The CDR3 loop reads CASSEGQLQPQHF. CDR3 DNA sequence: TGTGCCAGCAGTGAGGGACAATTACAGCCCCAGCATTTT.